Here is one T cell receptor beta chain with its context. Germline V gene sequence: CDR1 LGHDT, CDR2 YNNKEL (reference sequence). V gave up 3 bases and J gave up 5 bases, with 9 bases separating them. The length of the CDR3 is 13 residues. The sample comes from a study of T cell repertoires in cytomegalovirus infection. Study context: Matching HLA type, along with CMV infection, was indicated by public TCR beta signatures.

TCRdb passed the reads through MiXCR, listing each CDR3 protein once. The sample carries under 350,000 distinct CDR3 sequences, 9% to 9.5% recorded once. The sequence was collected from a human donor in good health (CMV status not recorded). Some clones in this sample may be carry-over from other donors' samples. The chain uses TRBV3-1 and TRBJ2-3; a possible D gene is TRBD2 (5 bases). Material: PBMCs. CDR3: CASSQSGGDTQYF. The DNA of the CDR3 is TGTGCCAGCAGCCAGAGCGGCGGAGATACGCAGTATTTT.